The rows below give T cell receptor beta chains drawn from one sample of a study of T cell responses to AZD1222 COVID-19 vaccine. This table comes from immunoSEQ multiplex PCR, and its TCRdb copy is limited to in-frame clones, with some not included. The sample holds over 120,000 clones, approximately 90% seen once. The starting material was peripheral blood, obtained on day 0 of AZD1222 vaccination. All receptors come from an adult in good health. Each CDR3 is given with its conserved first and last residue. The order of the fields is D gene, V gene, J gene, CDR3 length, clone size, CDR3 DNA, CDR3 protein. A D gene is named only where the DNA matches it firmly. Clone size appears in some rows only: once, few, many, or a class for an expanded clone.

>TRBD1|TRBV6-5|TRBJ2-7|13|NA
TGTGCCAGCAGTTCGGGACAGGGCGGCGAGCAGTACTTC
CASSSGQGGEQYF
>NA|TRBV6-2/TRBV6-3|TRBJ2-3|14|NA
TGTGCCAGCAGTGGGGGGGCACACACAGATACGCAGTATTTT
CASSGGAHTDTQYF
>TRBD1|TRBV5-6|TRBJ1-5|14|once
TGTGCCAGCAGCTTTGGACAGGGTCATGCGCCCCAGCATTTT
CASSFGQGHAPQHF
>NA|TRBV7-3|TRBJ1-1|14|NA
TGTGCCAGCAGCTCCTCTGGGGGGCAAACTGAAGCTTTCTTT
CASSSSGGQTEAFF
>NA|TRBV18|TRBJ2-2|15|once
TGTGCCAGCTCACCGAGCAGGTCCAACACCGGGGAGCTGTTTTTT
CASSPSRSNTGELFF
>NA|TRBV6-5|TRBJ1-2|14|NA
TGTGCCAGCACCCCCCCGAGGGGGGAGGGGGGCTACACCTTC
CASTPPRGEGGYTF
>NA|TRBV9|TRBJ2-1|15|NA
TGTGCCAGCAGCGTCCTGGGCCTCCCCTACAATGAGCAGTTCTTC
CASSVLGLPYNEQFF
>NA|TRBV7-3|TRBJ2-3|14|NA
TGTGCCAGCAGCTTACAGGGTTACACAGATACGCAGTATTTT
CASSLQGYTDTQYF
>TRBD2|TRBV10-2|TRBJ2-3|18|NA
TGCGCCAGCAGTCAGAGACTAGCGGGGGCCGATGGCACAGATACGCAGTATTTT
CASSQRLAGADGTDTQYF
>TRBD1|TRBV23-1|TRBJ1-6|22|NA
TGCGCCAGCAGCCCCCTAGGGATGAACGGGACAGGGGGTTATAATAATAATTCACCCCTCCACTTT
CASSPLGMNGTGGYNNNSPLHF
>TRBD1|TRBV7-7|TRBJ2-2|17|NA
TGTGCTAGCAGCCCCAACAGGGGGGCACAGAACACCGGGGAGCTGTTTTTT
CASSPNRGAQNTGELFF
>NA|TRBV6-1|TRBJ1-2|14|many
TGTGCCAGCAGTGAAGGAGAGGAATACTATGGCTACACCTTC
CASSEGEEYYGYTF
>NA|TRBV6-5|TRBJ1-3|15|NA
TGTGCCAGCAGCCCCGACAGACACTCTGGAAACACCATATATTTT
CASSPDRHSGNTIYF
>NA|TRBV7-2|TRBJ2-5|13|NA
TGTGCCAGCAGTTTTCAGGGAATGGAGACCCAGTACTTC
CASSFQGMETQYF
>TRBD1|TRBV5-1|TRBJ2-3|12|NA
TGCGCCAGCAGCTTGACAGGGGGCACGCAGTATTTT
CASSLTGGTQYF